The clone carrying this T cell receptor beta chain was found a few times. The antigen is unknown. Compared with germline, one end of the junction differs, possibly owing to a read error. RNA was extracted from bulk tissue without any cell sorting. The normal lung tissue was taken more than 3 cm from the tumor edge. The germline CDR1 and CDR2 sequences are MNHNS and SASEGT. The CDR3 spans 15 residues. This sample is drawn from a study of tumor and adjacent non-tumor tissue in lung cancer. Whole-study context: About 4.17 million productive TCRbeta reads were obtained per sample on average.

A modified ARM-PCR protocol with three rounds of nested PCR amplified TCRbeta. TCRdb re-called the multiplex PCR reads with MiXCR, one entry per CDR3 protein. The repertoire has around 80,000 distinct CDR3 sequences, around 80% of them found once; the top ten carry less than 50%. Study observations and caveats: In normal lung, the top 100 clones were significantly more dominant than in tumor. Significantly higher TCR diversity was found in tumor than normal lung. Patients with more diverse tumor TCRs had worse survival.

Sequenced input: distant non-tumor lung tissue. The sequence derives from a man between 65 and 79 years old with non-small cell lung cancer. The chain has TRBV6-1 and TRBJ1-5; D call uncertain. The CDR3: CSSSEGWAVDQPQHF. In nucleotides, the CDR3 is TGTTCCAGCAGTGAAGGTTGGGCGGTGGATCAGCCCCAGCATTTT.